The 24 T cell receptor beta chains given below trace back to one sample, sequenced in a study of blood T cell repertoires in COVID-19. Data came from immunoSEQ multiplex PCR; TCRdb stores just in-frame clones and leaves some out. The profile shows about 40,000 clones, about 88% of them singletons. The sequenced sample was peripheral blood. The receptor set was obtained from a man aged 45-65 years in a cohort sampled during active COVID-19.

This chain connects TRBV6-1 to TRBJ2-2, with a tentative D call TRBD1 (5 bases). V lost 2 bases and J lost 5, with 6 bases in between. The CDR3 totals 13 residues. Germline CDR1 MNHNS, CDR2 SASEGT. CDR3 coding DNA: TGTGCCAGCAGTGAACAGGGAACCGGGGAGCTGTTTTTT. This sequence encodes CASSEQGTGELFF.

V usage is TRBV4-3 and J usage is TRBJ1-5; D gene unclear. Between the trimmed V and J ends, which lost 3 bases and 1 base, there was a span of 7 bases. Germline-derived CDR1 and CDR2 are LGHNA and YSLEER. The length of the CDR3 is 14 residues. Here the CDR3 DNA reads TGCGCCAGCAGCCATGGGCAGAGCAATCAGCCCCAGCATTTT. Its protein is CASSHGQSNQPQHF.

This chain connects TRBV2 to TRBJ2-3, with D maybe TRBD1 (5 bases). Trimming shortened V by 4 bases and J by 2 bases, and 13 bases separated the two germline ends. The CDR3 spans 15 residues. Per the germline V gene, CDR1 is SNHLY and CDR2 is FYNNEI. Written as DNA, the CDR3 is TGTGCCAGCAGTGGGCAGGGCAGGGACACAGATACGCAGTATTTT. Translating gives CASSGQGRDTDTQYF. The complete variable domain, with remaining parts taken from reference TRBV2 and TRBJ2-3, reads EPEVTQTPSHQVTQMGQEVILRCVPISNHLYFYWYRQILGQKVEFLVSFYNNEISEKSEIFDDQFSVERPDGSNFTLKIRSTKLEDSAMYFCASSGQGRDTDTQYFGPGTRLTVL.

Written as DNA, the CDR3 is TGTGCCAGCAGCCTCAGGGGGCGCGGGTACGAGCAGTACTTC. Protein product: CASSLRGRGYEQYF. The chain joins TRBV21-1 to TRBJ2-7; TRBD1 is the table's D call and was not checked against the DNA. TRBV21-1 is flagged as a pseudogene. This CDR3 comprises 14 residues.

This clone was seen only once. The chain is built from TRBV19 and TRBJ2-1; no reliable D call. V dropped 7 bases and J dropped 4 bases, with 14 bases sitting between them. The CDR3 extends over 14 amino acids. Germline V gene sequence: CDR1 LNHDA, CDR2 SQIVND (reference sequence). The DNA for the CDR3 is TGTGCCAGTACTCCCGAACATAATTACAATGAGCAGTTCTTC. It codes for CASTPEHNYNEQFF. The whole variable domain, remainder taken from reference TRBV19 and TRBJ2-1, is DGGITQSPKYLFRKEGQNVTLSCEQNLNHDAMYWYRQDPGQGLRLIYYSQIVNDFQKGDIAEGYSVSREKKESFPLTVTSAQKNPTAFYLCASTPEHNYNEQFFGPGTRLTVL.

The genes are TRBV23-1 and TRBJ2-7, with TRBD1 matching 10 bases. TRBV23-1 carries the ORF label, with uncertain function. The CDR3 sequence is 14 residues long. Trimming took 4 bases from V and 5 from J; bases not matched to a gene: 5. The CDR3 protein is CASSPRDRGNEQYV. CDR3 DNA sequence: TGCGCCAGCAGTCCCAGGGACAGGGGCAACGAGCAGTACGTC.

CDR3 sequence: CASSPRTGSPYEQYF. The CDR3 DNA reads TGTGCCAGCAGCCCGAGGACAGGGAGCCCCTACGAGCAGTACTTC. The chain links TRBV7-2 to TRBJ2-7, with 8 positions matching TRBD1. The germline V gene encodes CDR1 SGHTA and CDR2 FQGNSA. The CDR3 consists of 15 residues. With 5 bases clipped from V and 2 bases from J, the junction kept 8 bases outside the gene matches.

The V call is TRBV5-6, the J call TRBJ2-1; possibly TRBD2 for D (5 bases). Trimming removed 1 base at V and 4 bases at J, with 9 bases between. The CDR3 runs 14 residues. Per germline, CDR1 SGHDT and CDR2 YYEEEE. The CDR3 is CASSLRRSYNEQFF. The CDR3 region has the DNA TGTGCCAGCAGCTTGAGGAGGTCTTACAATGAGCAGTTCTTC.

V usage is TRBV2 and J usage is TRBJ2-4; no clear D gene. The ends were cut back, 3 bases at V and 0 bases at J, with 9 bases in the middle. This CDR3 is built from 15 residues. Germline V gene sequence: CDR1 SNHLY, CDR2 FYNNEI. Here the CDR3 DNA reads TGTGCCAGCAGTGACGAGGATACAGCCAAAAACATTCAGTACTTC. It is translated as CASSDEDTAKNIQYF.

This clone has more than one count but fewer than ten. The chain couples TRBV5-6 to TRBJ1-3; 8 nucleotides line up with TRBD1. Germline trimming cut 4 bases from V and 4 bases from J; bases unmatched to any gene: 4. CDR1 is SGHDT and CDR2 is YYEEEE in the germline V gene. The CDR3 totals 14 residues. CDR3 nucleotides: TGTGCCAGCAGCACCTGGACAGGGGGAAACACCATATATTTT. Translating gives CASSTWTGGNTIYF.

This clone was seen just once. The chain couples TRBV24-1 to TRBJ2-5, with TRBD1 as a possible D gene (6 bases). V dropped 1 base and J dropped 2 bases, with 16 bases sitting between them. This CDR3 has 17 residues. CDR1 is KGHDR and CDR2 is SFDVKD in the germline V gene. This chain's CDR3 is CATSDFGTGKEQETQYF. The CDR3 DNA sequence: TGTGCCACCAGTGATTTTGGTACAGGGAAGGAACAAGAGACCCAGTACTTC.

The V and J genes are TRBV9 and TRBJ2-4; 8 bases agree with TRBD1. Germline assignment: CDR1 SGDLS and CDR2 YYNGEE. This CDR3 spans 15 amino acids. After removal of 3 bases from V and 3 bases from J, the junction contained 5 bases not matched to a gene. This CDR3 reads CASSDSGGFKNIQYF. CDR3 sequence (DNA): TGTGCCAGCAGCGATTCAGGGGGCTTCAAAAACATTCAGTACTTC.

The sample holds one count of this clone. The chain recombines TRBV24-1 with TRBJ2-7; 8 bases agree with TRBD1. The CDR3 length is 18 residues. Per germline, CDR1 KGHDR and CDR2 SFDVKD. Trimming took 7 bases from V and 3 from J; bases not matched to a gene: 19. The CDR3 DNA sequence: TGTGCCACCAGCGGGCAGCCGGGACAGGTCCGATTGTTCTACGAGCAGTACGTC. Protein: CATSGQPGQVRLFYEQYV.

J is TRBJ2-1 and V is TRBV7-2; 10 bases align to TRBD2. V dropped 2 bases and J dropped 13; count of bases not matched to a gene: 14. Germline V gene sequence: CDR1 SGHTA, CDR2 FQGNSA. The CDR3 has 16 residues. In nucleotides, the CDR3 is TGTGCCAGCAGCTTATCTGGTGGCTCTGCTAGCGGGAGTCAGTTCTTC. This codes for CASSLSGGSASGSQFF.

The chain couples TRBV19 to TRBJ2-6, with D possibly matching TRBD1 (6 bases). CDR3 length: 15 amino acids. V was cut by 9 bases and J by 0 bases, with 12 bases left in between. Germline CDR1 is LNHDA and CDR2 is SQIVND (reference sequence). The CDR3 sequence: CASSRQVSGANVLTF. The CDR3 nucleotides are TGTGCCAGCAGCCGACAGGTCTCTGGGGCCAACGTCCTGACTTTC.

J is TRBJ1-5 and V is TRBV7-9; TRBD1 matches 7 bases. CDR3 length: 14 residues. CDR1 is SEHNR and CDR2 is FQNEAQ in the germline V gene (reference sequence). J lost 9 bases, V lost 4 bases, and 9 bases had no gene match. The CDR3 spells CASSSGQTNWPQHF. DNA of the CDR3: TGTGCCAGCAGCTCGGGACAGACGAATTGGCCCCAGCATTTT.

The chain recombines TRBV6-8 with TRBJ2-7; D is ambiguous. Looked up from germline, CDR1 is MNHGY and CDR2 is SAAAGT. The CDR3 runs to 11 residues. V lost 7 bases to trimming and J lost 4 bases, with 8 bases between them. This CDR3 is CASKALYEQYF. DNA of the CDR3: TGTGCCAGCAAAGCCCTTTACGAGCAGTACTTC.

This chain links TRBV30 with TRBJ2-1; possibly TRBD2 for D (6 bases). The CDR3 loop spans 12 amino acids. Germline CDR1 is GTSNPN and CDR2 is SVGIG (reference sequence). The V and J ends lost 3 bases and 11 bases respectively, with 14 bases between them. The CDR3 bases are TGTGCCTGGAGCCGGGTGGGGGGAAAGCAGTTCTTC. This encodes CAWSRVGGKQFF.

This clone was counted only a few times. J is TRBJ1-2 and V is TRBV6-5; 8 positions match TRBD1. From germline, CDR1 is MNHEY and CDR2 SVGAGI. With V trimmed by 9 bases and J by 8 bases, 5 bases remained unmatched. This CDR3 region has 11 residues. CDR3 nucleotides: TGTGCCAGTGGACAGGGCGGGGGCTACACCTTC. Amino acids: CASGQGGGYTF.

This sequence joins TRBV27 and TRBJ2-5; 8 positions match TRBD1. Germline trimming cut 5 bases from V and 1 base from J; bases unmatched to any gene: 6. This CDR3 is built from 15 residues. Germline assignment: CDR1 MNHEY and CDR2 SMNVEV (reference sequence). The CDR3 DNA reads as TGTGCCAGCAGTGCCGGACAGGGAGGCCAAGAGACCCAGTACTTC. It specifies CASSAGQGGQETQYF.

V gene TRBV14 combines with J gene TRBJ2-5, with a tentative D call TRBD1 (6 bases). CDR1 SGHDN and CDR2 FVKESK come from the germline V gene. With 0 bases removed from V and 1 base from J, the gap between germline ends came to 24 bases. The CDR3 extends over 20 amino acids. CDR3 DNA sequence: TGTGCCAGCAGCCAAGATCTAAGCGACGGGACAAGTCTAACCCAAGAGACCCAGTACTTC. It is translated as CASSQDLSDGTSLTQETQYF.

This clone has a single count. This chain uses TRBV11-3 with TRBJ2-3, with 12 bases aligning to TRBD2. The germline V gene has CDR1 SGHNT and CDR2 YENEEA. This CDR3 is built from 18 residues. The V segment lost 5 bases and the J segment 3 bases; nucleotides outside the gene matches: 12. CDR3 loop: CASSRLGTSGRDTDTQYF. In DNA form, the CDR3 reads TGTGCCAGCAGCCGACTAGGGACTAGCGGGCGTGATACAGATACGCAGTATTTT.

V and J are TRBV5-1 and TRBJ2-5; TRBD1 matches at 9 bases. The CDR3 spans 15 residues. V lost 4 bases to trimming and J lost 2 bases; unmatched junction nucleotides: 6. Germline V lookup: CDR1 SGHRS, CDR2 YFSETQ. CDR3 region: CASSGGTGIQETQYF. The CDR3 nucleotides are TGCGCCAGCAGCGGCGGGACAGGGATACAAGAGACCCAGTACTTC. The whole variable domain, filled in from reference TRBV5-1 and TRBJ2-5, reads KAGVTQTPRYLIKTRGQQVTLSCSPISGHRSVSWYQQTPGQGLQFLFEYFSETQRNKGNFPGRFSGRQFSNSRSEMNVSTLELGDSALYLCASSGGTGIQETQYFGPGTRLLVL.

This chain uses TRBV7-3 with TRBJ2-3; TRBD2 matches 7 bases. The germline CDR1 and CDR2 sequences are SGHTA and FQGTGA. With V trimmed by 4 bases and J by 0 bases, 4 bases remained unmatched. The CDR3 has 15 amino acids. CDR3 DNA: TGTGCCAGCAGCTCCCTAGCGGCTAGCACAGATACGCAGTATTTT. Protein sequence: CASSSLAASTDTQYF.